One sample yielded the 27 T cell receptor beta chains listed below, sequenced in a study of CD8+ T cells in alopecia areata. Sequencing relied on a cDNA template that was reverse transcribed from extracted RNA. Sequenced by immunoSEQ multiplex PCR; TCRdb stores in-frame clones only, minus some. The sample was found to contain 2,500 to 3,000 clones, and every one recurs. Sequenced sample: lesional skin. The receptors stem from a C3H/HeJ mouse with alopecia areata. As its MHC haplotype, the strain has H2-k.

This clone was recorded a few times. Mouse gene names and germline throughout. The sample holds other DNA sequences that translate to the same CDR3. The part of the CDR3 DNA that was read is TGTGCCAGCAGTACCCAGGGGGCCACCGGG. Encoded protein: CASSTQGATG. The complete CDR3 protein is CASSTQGATGQLYF. The genes are TRBV19 and TRBJ2-2, with 8 bases that match TRBD1. The read ends 4 residues shy of where the CDR3 ends; the end is completed using the germline J gene. CDR3 length equals 14 residues. Germline V CDR1 and CDR2: FNHDT, SITEND (reference sequence). V shed 3 bases, J shed 4 bases, and the junction held 2 bases outside the gene matches.

This clone was detected ten times or more. Any gene name here is a mouse gene name. CDR3 sequence: CASSLTGGHEQYF. The CDR3 DNA, read in part, is TGTGCCAGCAGTTTGACAGGGGGGCAT. The rearrangement links TRBV13-1 to TRBJ2-7; 9 bases agree with TRBD1. Coverage ceases 4 residues before the CDR3 finishes, and the germline J gene fills in the end. The CDR3 has 13 amino acids. The germline gives CDR1 NSHNY, CDR2 SYGAGN.

On this clone itself: Mouse names are used for the genes. The read gets to within 4 residues of the CDR3 end, and the germline J gene fills in the rest. The V and J genes are TRBV3 and TRBJ1-2; no firm D call. The CDR3 consists of 10 residues. Germline lookup yields CDR1 SNHLY and CDR2 FYNGKV (reference sequence). The CDR3 reads CASSLRDYTF. The covered CDR3 bases are TGTGCCAGCAGTCTCCGC.

This clone was seen repeatedly, ten times or more. All gene names here are mouse names. The CDR3 extends 4 residues past the end of the read, so its final part is completed from the germline J gene. The chain is built from TRBV19 and TRBJ1-4; the D gene is possibly TRBD1 (6 bases). CDR1 FNHDT and CDR2 SITEND come from the germline V gene (reference sequence). The CDR3 totals 13 residues. Between the trimmed V and J ends, which lost 3 bases and 3 bases, there was a span of 6 bases. The CDR3 region is CASSTGANERLFF. CDR3 bases read: TGTGCCAGCAGTACAGGGGCCAACGAA.

This clone is classed as medium-sized. Mouse names are used for the genes. The CDR3 end falls 4 residues outside the read, so it is completed with the germline J gene. The genes are TRBV29 and TRBJ1-2; TRBD1 matches 9 bases. Germline trimming cut 2 bases from V and 3 bases from J; bases unmatched to any gene: 1. The CDR3 sequence is 14 residues long. Germline loops: CDR1 MSHET, CDR2 SYDVDS. The sequenced CDR3 bases are TGTGCTAGCAGTTTAGGGGACAGGGACTCC. Translation: CASSLGDRDS. The CDR3 reads in full as CASSLGDRDSDYTF.

In its sample, this clone was seen many times. At residue 12, TCRdb's protein disagrees with the DNA translation; the protein shown here derives from the DNA. Gene names denote mouse genes. The read finishes 3 residues shy of the CDR3 end, and the germline J gene is used to complete it. The chain employs TRBV1 and TRBJ1-6; 7 nucleotides agree with TRBD1. TRBJ1-6 is classed as an ORF, of uncertain function. From germline, CDR1 is NSQYPW and CDR2 LRSPGD (reference sequence). The length of the CDR3 is 15 residues. Germline trimming cut 3 bases from V and 5 bases from J; bases unmatched to any gene: 4. Incomplete CDR3 DNA: TGCACCTGCAGTGCTAGGACAGGACATAATTCGCCC. This codes for CTCSARTGHNSP. The full-length CDR3 reads as CTCSARTGHNSPLYF.

This clone was recorded at least ten times. Genes and germline come from the mouse. The CDR3 is cut off 4 residues early in the read; its end comes from the germline J gene. The V call is TRBV1, the J call TRBJ1-4; D is possibly TRBD1 (5 bases). CDR1 is NSQYPW and CDR2 is LRSPGD in the germline V gene (reference sequence). This CDR3 has 14 amino acids. The V and J ends lost 1 base and 5 bases respectively, with 8 bases between them. The covered CDR3 bases are TGCACCTGCAGTGCAGCCGGACAAAACGAA. It encodes CTCSAAGQNE. The full CDR3 reads CTCSAAGQNERLFF.

This clone was detected many times. The listed genes are named as in mouse. The CDR3 extends 4 residues past the end of the read, so its final part is completed from the germline J gene. The V gene is TRBV5, the J gene TRBJ1-4; D might be TRBD1 (6 bases). V dropped 4 bases and J dropped 4 bases, with 10 bases sitting between them. Looked up from germline, CDR1 is LGHNA and CDR2 is YNLKQL (reference sequence). The CDR3 length is 14 residues. The DNA read from the CDR3 is TGTGCCAGCAGCCCGGGACAAAACAACGAA. It translates to CASSPGQNNE. The whole CDR3 protein is CASSPGQNNERLFF.

This clone appeared a few times. Gene names follow the mouse nomenclature. The CDR3 goes on 4 residues after the read ends, and that part is filled in from the germline J gene. The chain has TRBV14 and TRBJ2-7; 12 positions agree with TRBD2. The CDR3 covers 14 residues. Germline CDR1 is SGHDT and CDR2 is FRDEAV. CDR3 residues: CASSPGLGGYEQYF. The sequenced CDR3 bases are TGTGCCAGCAGTCCGGGACTGGGGGGTTAT.

This clone was observed many times. The protein TCRdb lists differs from the translation of the DNA at residue 10; the protein given here is translated from the DNA itself. Mouse gene names apply. From the germline J gene comes the end of the CDR3, since the read stops 3 residues before it. The chain links TRBV13-3 to TRBJ1-3; TRBD1 matches 11 bases. The CDR3 is 13 residues long. Losses at the gene ends were 10 bases for V and 3 bases for J; bases not matched to a gene: 3. Looked up from germline, CDR1 is NNHDY and CDR2 is SYVADS. The CDR3 DNA, read in part, is TGTGCCCGGGACAGGGGGAATGGAAATACG. Residues: CARDRGNGNT. The whole CDR3 sequence reads CARDRGNGNTLYF.

This clone occurred many times. The gene names given are mouse names. The CDR3 end lies 4 residues beyond the end of the read and is filled in from the germline J gene. This chain connects TRBV13-2 to TRBJ2-4, with TRBD1 identical over 9 bases. Germline V gene lookup returns CDR1 NNHNN and CDR2 SYGAGS (reference sequence). This CDR3 region has 15 residues. The CDR3 bases that were read are TGTGCCAGCGGTGATATTTGGGACAGGGAAAAC. It is translated as CASGDIWDREN. The complete CDR3 protein is CASGDIWDRENTLYF.

This clone occurred many times. Mouse gene names and germline throughout. The read ends 4 residues before the CDR3 terminus; that terminus is restored from the germline J gene. The chain links TRBV13-2 to TRBJ2-2; 9 bases are shared with TRBD1. The CDR3 length is 15 residues. The J segment lost 2 bases and the V segment lost 3 bases, leaving 2 bases of the junction unmatched. Germline V lookup: CDR1 NNHNN, CDR2 SYGAGS (reference sequence). CDR3 DNA, as far as it was read: TGTGCCAGCGGTGCACAGGGGGCTAACACCGGG. Translating it yields CASGAQGANTG. In full, the CDR3 is CASGAQGANTGQLYF.

This clone was seen at least ten times. Mouse germline and gene names are used. CDR3 amino acids: CASGDGLGGQDTQYF. Incomplete CDR3 DNA: TGTGCCAGCGGTGACGGACTGGGGGGCCAAGAC. The chain combines TRBV13-2 with TRBJ2-5, with 11 bases that match TRBD2. From the germline J gene comes the end of the CDR3, since the read stops 4 residues before it. The junction had 1 base not matched to a gene; V was cut back by 2 bases and J by 2 bases. The length of the CDR3 is 15 residues. Per germline, CDR1 NNHNN and CDR2 SYGAGS (reference sequence).

By frequency in the sample, this clone is medium-sized. Mouse germline and gene names are used. The CDR3 is cut off 4 residues early in the read; its end comes from the germline J gene. V usage is TRBV1 and J usage is TRBJ2-5; D not resolved. Germline V gives CDR1 NSQYPW, CDR2 LRSPGD (reference sequence). V was cut by 0 bases and J by 0 bases, with 4 bases left in between. The CDR3 has 14 residues. The DNA read from the CDR3 is TGCACCTGCAGTGCAGAAACAAACCAAGAC. Encoded protein: CTCSAETNQD. The full CDR3 sequence reads CTCSAETNQDTQYF.

This clone was picked up many times. The gene names here belong to mouse. This chain's CDR3 is CASSDASGGGGTEVFF. CDR3 DNA (partial): TGTGCCAGCAGTGATGCATCAGGGGGCGGGGGCACA. This chain joins TRBV13-3 and TRBJ1-1; 8 positions match TRBD1. The CDR3 end falls 4 residues outside the read, so it is completed with the germline J gene. The CDR3 covers 16 residues. Germline CDR1 is NNHDY and CDR2 is SYVADS. After removal of 0 bases from V and 4 bases from J, the junction contained 8 bases not matched to a gene.

This clone has a count of ten or more. At residue 15, TCRdb's protein is not the same as the translated DNA, so the protein here was read from the DNA. Mouse germline and gene names are used. The CDR3 end lies 3 residues beyond the end of the read and is filled in from the germline J gene. The chain couples TRBV13-2 to TRBJ1-6, with 11 bases identical to TRBD1. TRBJ1-6 is flagged as an ORF with uncertain function. The CDR3 spans 18 residues. V dropped 0 bases and J dropped 2; count of bases not matched to a gene: 4. Germline V gives CDR1 NNHNN, CDR2 SYGAGS (reference sequence). The CDR3 DNA, read in part, is TGTGCCAGCGGTGATGCCGGGGACAGGGGGACCTATAATTCGCCC. Translating it yields CASGDAGDRGTYNSP. The complete CDR3 protein is CASGDAGDRGTYNSPLYF.

This clone came up many times. Each gene name is a mouse one. The read is 4 residues too short to cover the CDR3 end, so that end is filled in from the germline J gene. The chain carries TRBV13-3 and TRBJ1-4; 9 positions agree with TRBD1. The V gene end was trimmed by 3 bases and the J gene end by 2 bases; junction bases not matched to a gene: 2. CDR1 is NNHDY, CDR2 SYVADS, per germline. The CDR3 totals 15 residues. The sequenced part of the CDR3 DNA is TGTGCCAGCAGTGCCGGGACAGGGTCCAACGAA. Protein: CASSAGTGSNE. Given in full, the CDR3 is CASSAGTGSNERLFF.

Turning to this clone: The gene names here belong to mouse. Read coverage stops 4 residues before the CDR3 terminus; the germline J gene supplies the remainder. V and J are TRBV5 and TRBJ1-2, with D possibly matching TRBD1 (6 bases). Germline-derived CDR1 and CDR2 are LGHNA and YNLKQL (reference sequence). This CDR3 has 13 residues. The sequenced part of the CDR3 DNA is TGTGCCAGCAGCCAAGATGTCAGGGGC. Residues: CASSQDVRG. The complete CDR3 reads CASSQDVRGDYTF.

This clone has a count of ten or more. Gene names are the mouse ones. The missing CDR3 end, 4 residues past where the read stops, is filled in from the germline J gene. The chain recombines TRBV16 with TRBJ2-1, with 9 nucleotides matching TRBD2. V lost 4 bases and J lost 5; bases outside the gene matches: 6. Germline V gives CDR1 SGHSA, CDR2 FRNQAP. The CDR3 runs to 15 residues. The sequenced CDR3 bases are TGTGCAAGCAGCTCCCGGACTGGGGTCGATGCT. It encodes CASSSRTGVDA. The complete CDR3 sequence is CASSSRTGVDAEQFF.

This clone appeared many times. Gene names denote mouse genes. Sequencing ends 4 residues short of the CDR3 end; the germline J gene provides the rest. This chain uses TRBV13-2 with TRBJ1-2; maybe TRBD1 (5 bases). The V and J ends lost 0 bases and 3 bases respectively, with 12 bases between them. The germline V gene encodes CDR1 NNHNN and CDR2 SYGAGS (reference sequence). The CDR3 has 15 amino acids. The CDR3 bases that were read are TGTGCCAGCGGTGATGCAGGGTTGGGATACTCC. As protein: CASGDAGLGYS. From start to end, the CDR3 is CASGDAGLGYSDYTF.

This clone was detected many times. Mouse gene names and germline throughout. Read coverage stops 4 residues before the CDR3 terminus; the germline J gene supplies the remainder. V is TRBV13-2 and J is TRBJ2-5; 9 bases are a match to TRBD2. The junction had 7 bases not matched to a gene; V was cut back by 2 bases and J by 3 bases. The CDR3 has 16 amino acids. The germline gives CDR1 NNHNN, CDR2 SYGAGS (reference sequence). The CDR3 bases that were read are TGTGCCAGCGGTGAGCCACCGGGACTGGGTCAAGAC. This encodes CASGEPPGLGQD. The entire CDR3 reads CASGEPPGLGQDTQYF.

This clone has at least ten counts. Mouse names are used for the genes. CDR3 residues: CASSTDWGANYAEQFF. The DNA read from the CDR3 is TGTGCCAGCAGTACAGACTGGGGGGCTAACTATGCT. This rearrangement joins TRBV13-1 to TRBJ2-1, with 10 bases identical to TRBD2. The DNA ends 4 residues before the CDR3 does, and the rest of the CDR3 is filled in from the germline J gene. Losses at the gene ends were 4 bases for V and 0 bases for J; bases not matched to a gene: 4. The germline CDR1 and CDR2 sequences are NSHNY and SYGAGN. The CDR3 runs to 16 residues.

Of note for this clone: Genes and germline come from the mouse. The missing CDR3 end, 4 residues past where the read stops, is filled in from the germline J gene. The V gene is TRBV13-1, the J gene TRBJ2-7; 9 positions agree with TRBD2. The CDR3 has 15 residues. The germline gives CDR1 NSHNY, CDR2 SYGAGN. CDR3 DNA, as far as it was read: TGTGCCAGCAGTCCTAACTGGGGGGCGGGGTAT. Its translation: CASSPNWGAGY. The CDR3 as a whole reads CASSPNWGAGYEQYF.

This clone was seen at least ten times. Here the gene names and germline are mouse. The read ends 4 residues shy of where the CDR3 ends; the end is completed using the germline J gene. The chain links TRBV3 to TRBJ2-5, with 12 bases identical to TRBD1. The CDR3 totals 15 residues. Looked up from germline, CDR1 is SNHLY and CDR2 is FYNGKV (reference sequence). The CDR3 bases that were read are TGTGCCAGCAGCCCCGGGACAGGGGGCGAAGAC. It specifies CASSPGTGGED. The entire CDR3 protein reads CASSPGTGGEDTQYF. The whole variable domain, remainder taken from reference TRBV3 and TRBJ2-5, is GPKVLQIPSHQIIDMGQMVTLNCDPVSNHLYFYWYKQILGQQMEFLVNFYNGKVMEKSKLFKDQFSVERPDGSYFTLKIQPTALEDSAVYFCASSPGTGGEDTQYFGPGTRLLVL.

The sample holds many counts of this clone. These gene names are mouse names. The read terminates 4 residues before the CDR3 end, so the remaining end is supplied by the germline J gene. The chain links TRBV13-3 to TRBJ2-7, with 9 bases that match TRBD2. In germline, CDR1 is NNHDY, CDR2 SYVADS. This CDR3 has 13 amino acids. The sequenced CDR3 bases are TGTGCCAGCAGTGTGGGACTGGGTTAT. Encoded protein: CASSVGLGY. The CDR3, in full, reads CASSVGLGYEQYF.

This clone was seen a few times. The genes are named according to mouse. Read sequence stops 4 residues before the CDR3 end, and the germline J gene provides the missing end. This chain joins TRBV2 and TRBJ2-2; possible D gene TRBD1, 6 bases. The V end lost 3 bases, the J end lost 2 bases, and 7 bases lay between the germline ends. This CDR3 comprises 14 residues. From germline, CDR1 is LGHNA and CDR2 YSYQKL. CDR3: CASSQGHNTGQLYF. The CDR3 bases that were read are TGTGCCAGCAGCCAGGGACACAACACCGGG.

This clone was observed at least ten times. The TCRdb protein fails to match the DNA translation at residue 13; the protein reported here was translated from the DNA. Genes and germline come from the mouse. The CDR3 is cut off 3 residues early in the read; its end comes from the germline J gene. This chain connects TRBV13-2 to TRBJ1-6, with D possibly being TRBD1 (6 bases). TRBJ1-6 is an ORF, and what it does is uncertain. The CDR3 runs to 16 residues. V was cut by 1 base and J by 1 base, with 9 bases left in between. Germline CDR1 reads NNHNN; CDR2 reads SYGAGS (reference sequence). The part of the CDR3 DNA that was read is TGTGCCAGCGGTGATTGGGACAAGTCCTATAATTCGCCC. Its protein product is CASGDWDKSYNSP. The whole CDR3 protein is CASGDWDKSYNSPLYF.